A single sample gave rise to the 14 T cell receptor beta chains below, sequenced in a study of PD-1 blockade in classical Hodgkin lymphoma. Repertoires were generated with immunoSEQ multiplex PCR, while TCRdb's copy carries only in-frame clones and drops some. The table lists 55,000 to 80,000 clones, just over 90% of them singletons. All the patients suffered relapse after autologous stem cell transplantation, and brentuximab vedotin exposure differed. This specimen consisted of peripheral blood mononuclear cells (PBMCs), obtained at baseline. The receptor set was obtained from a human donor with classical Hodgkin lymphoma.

The CDR3 loop reads CASSYRTSQGELFF. CDR3 bases: TGTGCCAGCAGTTACCGGACAAGCCAGGGTGAGCTGTTTTTT. The chain employs TRBV6-6 and TRBJ2-2; a possible D gene is TRBD1 (5 bases). The germline V gene has CDR1 MNHNY and CDR2 SVGAGI (reference sequence). There are 14 residues in the CDR3. The germline V and J ends were trimmed by 2 bases and 11 bases, with 15 bases remaining between them.

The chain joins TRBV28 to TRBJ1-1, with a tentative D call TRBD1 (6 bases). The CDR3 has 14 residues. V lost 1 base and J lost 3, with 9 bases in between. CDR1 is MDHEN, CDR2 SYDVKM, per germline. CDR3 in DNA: TGTGCCAGCAGTTTATACCCAGGGGACACTGAAGCTTTCTTT. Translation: CASSLYPGDTEAFF. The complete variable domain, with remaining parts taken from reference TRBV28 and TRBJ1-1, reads DVKVTQSSRYLVKRTGEKVFLECVQDMDHENMFWYRQDPGLGLRLIYFSYDVKMKEKGDIPEGYSVSREKKERFSLILESASTNQTSMYLCASSLYPGDTEAFFGQGTRLTVV.

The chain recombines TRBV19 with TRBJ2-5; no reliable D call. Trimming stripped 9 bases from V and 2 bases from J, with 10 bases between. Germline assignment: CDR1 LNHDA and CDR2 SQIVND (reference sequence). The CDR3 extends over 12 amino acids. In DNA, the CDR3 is TGTGCCAGCCGGAAAGGTCAAGAGACCCAGTACTTC. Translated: CASRKGQETQYF.

The CDR3: CASSMPSGSSWAGELFF. The CDR3 DNA follows: TGTGCCAGTAGTATGCCTAGCGGGAGTTCCTGGGCCGGGGAGCTGTTTTTT. The chain joins TRBV19 to TRBJ2-2; TRBD2 agrees at 10 bases. Germline CDR1 reads LNHDA; CDR2 reads SQIVND (reference sequence). V lost 3 bases, J lost 6 bases, and 10 bases stayed unmatched. This CDR3 spans 17 amino acids.

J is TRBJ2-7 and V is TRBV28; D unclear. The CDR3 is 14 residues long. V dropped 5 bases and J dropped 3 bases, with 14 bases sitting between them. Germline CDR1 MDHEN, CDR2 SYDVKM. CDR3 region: CASSLRATLYEQYF. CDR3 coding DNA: TGTGCCAGCAGTCTCCGGGCCACACTCTACGAGCAGTACTTC.

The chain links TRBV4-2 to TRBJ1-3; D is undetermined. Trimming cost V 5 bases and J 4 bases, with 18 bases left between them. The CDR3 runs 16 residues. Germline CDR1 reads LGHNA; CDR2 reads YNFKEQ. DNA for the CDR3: TGTGCCAGCAGCTCCCGGCCAGCCGAGAGGGGAAACACCATATATTTT. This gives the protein CASSSRPAERGNTIYF.

CDR3 in DNA: TGTGCCAGCAGCTTGGGGGGGAGTCCTAACTATGGCTACACCTTC. It translates to CASSLGGSPNYGYTF. This chain uses TRBV5-4 with TRBJ1-2, with a tentative D call TRBD1 (5 bases). The V and J ends lost 0 bases and 0 bases respectively, with 9 bases between them. The length of the CDR3 is 15 residues. Per the germline V gene, CDR1 is SGHNT and CDR2 is YYREEE (reference sequence).

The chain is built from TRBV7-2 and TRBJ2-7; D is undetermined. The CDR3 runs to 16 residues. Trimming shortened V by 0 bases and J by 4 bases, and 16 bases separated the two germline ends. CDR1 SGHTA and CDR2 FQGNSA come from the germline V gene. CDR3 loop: CASSLAGQTGEYEQYF. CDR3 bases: TGTGCCAGCAGCTTAGCCGGCCAGACCGGCGAGTACGAGCAGTACTTC.

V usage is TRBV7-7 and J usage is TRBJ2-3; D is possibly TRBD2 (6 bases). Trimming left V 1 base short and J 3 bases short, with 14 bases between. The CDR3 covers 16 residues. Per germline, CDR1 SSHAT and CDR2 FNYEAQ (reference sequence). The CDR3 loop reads CASSLGGDYLTDTQYF. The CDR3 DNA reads TGTGCCAGCAGCTTAGGCGGGGATTACCTAACAGATACGCAGTATTTT.

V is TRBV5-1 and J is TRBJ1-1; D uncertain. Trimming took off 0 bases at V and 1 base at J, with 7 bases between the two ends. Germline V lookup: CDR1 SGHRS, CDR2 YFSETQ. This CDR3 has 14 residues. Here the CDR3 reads CASSLEVQNTEAFF. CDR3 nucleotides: TGCGCCAGCAGCTTGGAGGTGCAGAACACTGAAGCTTTCTTT.

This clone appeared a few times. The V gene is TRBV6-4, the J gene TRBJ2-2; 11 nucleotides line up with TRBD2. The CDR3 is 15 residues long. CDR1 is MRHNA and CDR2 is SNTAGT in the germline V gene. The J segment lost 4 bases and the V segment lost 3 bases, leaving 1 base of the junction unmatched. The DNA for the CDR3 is TGTGCCAGCAGTGAGACTAGCGGGGCCACCGGGGAGCTGTTTTTT. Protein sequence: CASSETSGATGELFF.

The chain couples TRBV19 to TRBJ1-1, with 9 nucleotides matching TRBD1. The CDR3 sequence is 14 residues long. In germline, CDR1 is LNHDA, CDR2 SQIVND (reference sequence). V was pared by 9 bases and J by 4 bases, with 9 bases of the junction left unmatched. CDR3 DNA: TGTGCCAGCGTGCTACAGGGGGCGTTCACTGAAGCTTTCTTT. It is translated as CASVLQGAFTEAFF.

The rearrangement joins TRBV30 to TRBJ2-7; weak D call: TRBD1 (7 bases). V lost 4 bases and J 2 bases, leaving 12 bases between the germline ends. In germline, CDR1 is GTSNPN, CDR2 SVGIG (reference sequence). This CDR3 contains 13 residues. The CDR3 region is CAWTGGFPYEQYF. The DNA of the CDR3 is TGTGCCTGGACAGGGGGGTTCCCCTACGAGCAGTACTTC.

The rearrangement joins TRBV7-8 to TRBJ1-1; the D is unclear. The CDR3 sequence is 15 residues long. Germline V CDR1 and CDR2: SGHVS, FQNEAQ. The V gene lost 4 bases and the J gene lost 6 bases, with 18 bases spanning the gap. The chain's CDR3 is CASSSRVTAGSEAFF. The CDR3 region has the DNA TGTGCCAGCAGCTCGCGAGTCACCGCAGGCTCTGAAGCTTTCTTT. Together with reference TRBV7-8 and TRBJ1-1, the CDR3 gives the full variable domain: GAGVSQSPRYKVAKRGQDVALRCDPISGHVSLFWYQQALGQGPEFLTYFQNEAQLDKSGLPSDRFFAERPEGSVSTLKIQRTQQEDSAVYLCASSSRVTAGSEAFFGQGTRLTVV.